This record concerns one TCR beta chain sequence. The antigen is not known. Method: immunoSEQ multiplex PCR; TCRdb's copy keeps in-frame clones and lacks some. The sample records approximately 130,000 clones, nearly 90% being singletons. These data are taken from a study of T cell responses to AZD1222 COVID-19 vaccine. Study results and limitations: At 160-218 and 743-854, vaccine-associated CD4 TCRs were dominant, and they spanned spike.

The junction had 5 bases not matched to a gene; V was cut back by 0 bases and J by 9 bases. Germline values: CDR1 SGHAT, CDR2 FQNNGV. The CDR3 contains 15 residues. Recipients boosted at about 4 weeks or about 12 weeks are pooled. The sequence was obtained from an adult who received the AZD1222 COVID-19 vaccine. This material consisted of peripheral blood, taken 28 days after the second AZD1222 dose. This sequence joins TRBV11-2 and TRBJ2-1, with 10 bases fitting TRBD1. The CDR3 reads CASSLEGQGLGEQFF. The CDR3 nucleotides read TGTGCCAGCAGCTTAGAGGGACAGGGGTTAGGTGAGCAGTTCTTC. Together with reference TRBV11-2 and TRBJ2-1, the CDR3 gives the full variable domain: EAGVAQSPRYKIIEKRQSVAFWCNPISGHATLYWYQQILGQGPKLLIQFQNNGVVDDSQLPKDRFSAERLKGVDSTLKIQPAKLEDSAVYLCASSLEGQGLGEQFFGPGTRLTVL.